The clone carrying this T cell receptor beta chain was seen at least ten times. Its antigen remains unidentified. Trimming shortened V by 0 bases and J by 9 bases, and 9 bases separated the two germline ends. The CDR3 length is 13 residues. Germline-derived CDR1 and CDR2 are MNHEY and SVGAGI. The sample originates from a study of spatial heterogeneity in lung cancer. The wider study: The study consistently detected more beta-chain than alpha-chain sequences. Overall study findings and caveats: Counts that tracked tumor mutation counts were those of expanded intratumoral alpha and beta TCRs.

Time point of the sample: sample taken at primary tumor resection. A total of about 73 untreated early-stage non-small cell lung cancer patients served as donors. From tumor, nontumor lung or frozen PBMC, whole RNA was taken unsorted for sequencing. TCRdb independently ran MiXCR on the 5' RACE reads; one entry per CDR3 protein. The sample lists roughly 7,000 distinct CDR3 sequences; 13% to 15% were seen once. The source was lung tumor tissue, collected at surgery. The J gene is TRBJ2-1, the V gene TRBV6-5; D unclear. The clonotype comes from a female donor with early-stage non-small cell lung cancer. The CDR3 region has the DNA TGTGCCAGCAGTTACTCAACCACGGGTGAGCAGTTCTTC. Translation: CASSYSTTGEQFF.